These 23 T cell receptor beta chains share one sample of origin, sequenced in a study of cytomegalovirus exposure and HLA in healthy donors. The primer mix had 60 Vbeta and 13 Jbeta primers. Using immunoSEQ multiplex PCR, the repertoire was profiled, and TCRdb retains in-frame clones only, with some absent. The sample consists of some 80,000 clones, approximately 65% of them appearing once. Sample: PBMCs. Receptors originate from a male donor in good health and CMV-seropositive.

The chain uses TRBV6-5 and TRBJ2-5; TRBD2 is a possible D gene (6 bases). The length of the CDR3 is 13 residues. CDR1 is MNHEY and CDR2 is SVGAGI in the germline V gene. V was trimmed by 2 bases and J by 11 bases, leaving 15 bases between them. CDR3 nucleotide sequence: TGTGCCAGCAGTTACGGAGCGGGTCCTCCTCAGTACTTC. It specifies CASSYGAGPPQYF.

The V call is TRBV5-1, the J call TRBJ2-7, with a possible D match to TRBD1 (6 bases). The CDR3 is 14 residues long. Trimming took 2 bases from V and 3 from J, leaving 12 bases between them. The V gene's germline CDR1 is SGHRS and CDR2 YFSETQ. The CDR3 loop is CASSFRDMDYEQYF. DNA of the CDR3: TGCGCCAGCAGCTTCCGGGACATGGACTACGAGCAGTACTTC.

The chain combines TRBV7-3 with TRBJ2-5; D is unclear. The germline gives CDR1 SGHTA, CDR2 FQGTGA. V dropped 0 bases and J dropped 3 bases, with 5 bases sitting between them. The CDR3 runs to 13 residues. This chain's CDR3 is CASSLTRKETQYF. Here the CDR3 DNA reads TGTGCCAGCAGCTTAACCAGGAAAGAGACCCAGTACTTC. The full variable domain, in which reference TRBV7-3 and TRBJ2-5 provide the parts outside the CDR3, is GAGVSQTPSNKVTEKGKYVELRCDPISGHTALYWYRQSLGQGPEFLIYFQGTGAADDSGLPNDRFFAVRPEGSVSTLKIQRTERGDSAVYLCASSLTRKETQYFGPGTRLLVL.

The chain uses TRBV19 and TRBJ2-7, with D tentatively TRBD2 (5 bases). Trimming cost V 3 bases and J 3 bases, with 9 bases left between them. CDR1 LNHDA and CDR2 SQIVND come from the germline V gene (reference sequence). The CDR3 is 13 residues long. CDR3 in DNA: TGTGCCAGTAGTATTGGGAGAAACTACGAGCAGTACTTC. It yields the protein CASSIGRNYEQYF.

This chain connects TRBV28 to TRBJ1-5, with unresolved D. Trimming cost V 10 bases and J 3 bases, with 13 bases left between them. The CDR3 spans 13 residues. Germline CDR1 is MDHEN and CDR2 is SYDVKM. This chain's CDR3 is CATTGEINQPQHF. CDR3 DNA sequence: TGTGCCACCACCGGGGAGATCAATCAGCCCCAGCATTTT.

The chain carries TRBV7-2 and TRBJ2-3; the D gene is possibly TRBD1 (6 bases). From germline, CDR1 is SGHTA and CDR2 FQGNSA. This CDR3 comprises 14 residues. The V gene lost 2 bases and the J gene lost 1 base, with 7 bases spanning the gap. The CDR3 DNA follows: TGTGCCAGCAGCTTAAGACAGGGCACAGATACGCAGTATTTT. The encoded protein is CASSLRQGTDTQYF.

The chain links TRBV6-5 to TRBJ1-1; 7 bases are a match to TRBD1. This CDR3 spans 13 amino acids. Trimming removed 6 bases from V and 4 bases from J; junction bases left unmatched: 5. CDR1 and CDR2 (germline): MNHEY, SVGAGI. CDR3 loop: CASSDRVGTEAFF. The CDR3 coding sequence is TGTGCCAGCAGCGACAGGGTCGGCACTGAAGCTTTCTTT.

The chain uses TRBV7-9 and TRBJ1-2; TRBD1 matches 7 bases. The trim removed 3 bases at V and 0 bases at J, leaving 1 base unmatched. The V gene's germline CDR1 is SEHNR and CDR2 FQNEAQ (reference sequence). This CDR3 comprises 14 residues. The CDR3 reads CASSLDRSNYGYTF. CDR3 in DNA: TGTGCCAGCAGCTTGGACAGGTCTAACTATGGCTACACCTTC.

Here the CDR3 reads CASSHRDRANTEAFF. CDR3 sequence (DNA): TGTGCCAGCAGCCACCGGGACAGGGCGAACACTGAAGCTTTCTTT. This chain joins TRBV4-2 and TRBJ1-1; 9 bases fit TRBD1. Germline loops: CDR1 LGHNA, CDR2 YNFKEQ. With V trimmed by 3 bases and J by 1 base, 3 bases remained unmatched. The CDR3 has 15 residues.

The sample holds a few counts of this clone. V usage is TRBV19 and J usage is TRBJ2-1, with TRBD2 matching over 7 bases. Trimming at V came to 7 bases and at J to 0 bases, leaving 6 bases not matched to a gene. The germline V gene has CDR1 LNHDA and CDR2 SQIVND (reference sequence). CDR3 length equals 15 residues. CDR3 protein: CASNGGGHSYNEQFF. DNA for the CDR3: TGTGCCAGTAATGGGGGGGGTCACTCCTACAATGAGCAGTTCTTC.

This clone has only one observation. CDR3 protein: CASSSDSLTYEQYF. The CDR3 nucleotides read TGTGCCAGCAGCTCAGACAGCCTCACTTACGAGCAGTACTTC. The V call is TRBV7-8, the J call TRBJ2-7; D perhaps matches TRBD1 (5 bases). There are 14 residues in the CDR3. The germline V gene has CDR1 SGHVS and CDR2 FQNEAQ. The germline V and J ends were trimmed by 4 bases and 4 bases, with 14 bases remaining between them.

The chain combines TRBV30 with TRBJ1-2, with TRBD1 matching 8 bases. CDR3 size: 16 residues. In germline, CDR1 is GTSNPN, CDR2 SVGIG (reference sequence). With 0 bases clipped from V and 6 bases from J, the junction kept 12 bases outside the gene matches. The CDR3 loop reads CAWSVHWTGRENGYTF. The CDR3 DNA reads TGTGCCTGGAGTGTACACTGGACAGGGAGGGAGAATGGCTACACCTTC.

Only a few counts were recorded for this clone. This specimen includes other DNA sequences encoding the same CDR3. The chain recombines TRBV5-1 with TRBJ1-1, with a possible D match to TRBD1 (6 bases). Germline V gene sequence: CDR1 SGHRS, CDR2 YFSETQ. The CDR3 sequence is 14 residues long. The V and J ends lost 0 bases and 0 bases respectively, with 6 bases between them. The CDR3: CASSLGTVNTEAFF. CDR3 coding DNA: TGCGCCAGCAGCTTGGGGACAGTGAACACTGAAGCTTTCTTT.

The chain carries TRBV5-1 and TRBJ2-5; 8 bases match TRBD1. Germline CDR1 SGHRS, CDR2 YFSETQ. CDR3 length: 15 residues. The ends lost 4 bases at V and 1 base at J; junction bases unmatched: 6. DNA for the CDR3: TGCGCCAGCAGCCCGGGACAGGCCCCCCAAGAGACCCAGTACTTC. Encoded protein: CASSPGQAPQETQYF.

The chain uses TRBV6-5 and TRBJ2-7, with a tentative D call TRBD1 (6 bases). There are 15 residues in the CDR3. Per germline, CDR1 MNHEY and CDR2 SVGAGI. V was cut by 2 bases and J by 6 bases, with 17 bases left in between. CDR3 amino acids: CASSYSRAGESEQYF. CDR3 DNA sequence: TGTGCCAGCAGTTACAGTCGGGCAGGGGAAAGCGAGCAGTACTTC.

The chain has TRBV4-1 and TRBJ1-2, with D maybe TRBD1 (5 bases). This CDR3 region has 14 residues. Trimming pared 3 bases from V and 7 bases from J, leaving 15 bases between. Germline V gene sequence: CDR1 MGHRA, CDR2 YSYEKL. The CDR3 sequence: CASSHRDLSGGYTF. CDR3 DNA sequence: TGCGCCAGCAGCCACAGGGATCTGAGTGGTGGCTACACCTTC.

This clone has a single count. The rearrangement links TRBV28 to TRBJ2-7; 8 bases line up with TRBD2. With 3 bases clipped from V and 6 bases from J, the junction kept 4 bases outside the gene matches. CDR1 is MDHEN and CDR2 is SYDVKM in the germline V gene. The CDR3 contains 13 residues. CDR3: CASSFGLASEQYF. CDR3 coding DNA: TGTGCCAGCAGTTTCGGACTAGCCTCCGAGCAGTACTTC.

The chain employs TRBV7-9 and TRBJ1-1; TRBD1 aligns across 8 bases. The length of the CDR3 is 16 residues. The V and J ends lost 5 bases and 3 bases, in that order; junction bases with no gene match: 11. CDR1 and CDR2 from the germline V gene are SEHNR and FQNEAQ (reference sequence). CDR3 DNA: TGTGCCAGCAGCCCACACAGGGGGGGGCAGGACACTGAAGCTTTCTTT. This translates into CASSPHRGGQDTEAFF.

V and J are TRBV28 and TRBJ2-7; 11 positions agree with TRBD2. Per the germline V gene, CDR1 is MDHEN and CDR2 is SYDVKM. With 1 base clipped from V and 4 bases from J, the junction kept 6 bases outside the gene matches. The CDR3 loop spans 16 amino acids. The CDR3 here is CASSLFEGLAAYEQYF. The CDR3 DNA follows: TGTGCCAGCAGTTTATTTGAGGGACTAGCGGCATACGAGCAGTACTTC.

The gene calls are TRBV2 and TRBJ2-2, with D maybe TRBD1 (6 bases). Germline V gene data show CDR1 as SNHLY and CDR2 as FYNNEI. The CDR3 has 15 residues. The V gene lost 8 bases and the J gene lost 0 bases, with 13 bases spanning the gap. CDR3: CASATGTSNTGELFF. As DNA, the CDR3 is TGTGCCAGCGCTACCGGGACATCGAACACCGGGGAGCTGTTTTTT.

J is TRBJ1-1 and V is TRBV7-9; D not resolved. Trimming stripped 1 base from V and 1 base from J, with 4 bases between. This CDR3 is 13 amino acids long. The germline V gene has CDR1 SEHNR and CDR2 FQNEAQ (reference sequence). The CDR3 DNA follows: TGTGCCAGCAGCTTAGGAGCGAACACTGAAGCTTTCTTT. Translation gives CASSLGANTEAFF.

The CDR3 is CASSFVGLSGNTIYF. In nucleotides, the CDR3 is TGTGCCAGCAGCTTCGTGGGACTCTCTGGAAACACCATATATTTT. The V call is TRBV5-6, the J call TRBJ1-3; the D gene is possibly TRBD1 (5 bases). Trimming left V 2 bases short and J 0 bases short, with 9 bases between. The germline gives CDR1 SGHDT, CDR2 YYEEEE. The CDR3 length is 15 residues. The full variable domain, completed using reference TRBV5-6 and TRBJ1-3, is DAGVTQSPTHLIKTRGQQVTLRCSPKSGHDTVSWYQQALGQGPQFIFQYYEEEERQRGNFPDRFSGHQFPNYSSELNVNALLLGDSALYLCASSFVGLSGNTIYFGEGSWLTVV.

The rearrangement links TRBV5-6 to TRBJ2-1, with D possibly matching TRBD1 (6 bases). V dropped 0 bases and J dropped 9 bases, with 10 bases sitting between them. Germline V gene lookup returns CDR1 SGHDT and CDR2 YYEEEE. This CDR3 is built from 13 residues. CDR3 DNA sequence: TGTGCCAGCAGCTTGGCCGAAGGGGGTGAGCAGTTCTTC. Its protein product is CASSLAEGGEQFF.